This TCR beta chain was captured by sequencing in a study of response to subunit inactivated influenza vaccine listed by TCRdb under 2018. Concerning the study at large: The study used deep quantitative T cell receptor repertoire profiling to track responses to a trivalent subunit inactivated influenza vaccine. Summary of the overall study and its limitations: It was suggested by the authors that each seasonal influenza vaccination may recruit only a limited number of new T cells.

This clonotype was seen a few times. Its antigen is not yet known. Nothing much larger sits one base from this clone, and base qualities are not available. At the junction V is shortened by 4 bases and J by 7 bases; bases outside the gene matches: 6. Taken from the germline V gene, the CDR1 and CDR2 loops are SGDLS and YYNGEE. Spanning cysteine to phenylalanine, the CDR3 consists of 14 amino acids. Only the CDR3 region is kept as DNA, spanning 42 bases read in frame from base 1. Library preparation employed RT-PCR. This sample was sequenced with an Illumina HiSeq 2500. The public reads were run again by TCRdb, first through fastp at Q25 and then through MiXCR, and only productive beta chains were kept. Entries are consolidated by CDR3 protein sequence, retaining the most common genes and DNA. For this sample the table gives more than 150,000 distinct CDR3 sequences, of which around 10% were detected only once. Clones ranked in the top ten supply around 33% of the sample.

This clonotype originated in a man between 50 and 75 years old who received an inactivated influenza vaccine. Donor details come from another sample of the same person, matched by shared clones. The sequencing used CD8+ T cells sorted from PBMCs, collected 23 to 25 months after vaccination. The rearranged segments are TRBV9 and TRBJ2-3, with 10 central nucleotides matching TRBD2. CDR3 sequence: CASSFSGGTNTQYF. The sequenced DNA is TGTGCCAGCAGCTTTAGCGGGGGGACAAATACGCAGTATTTT.